This note documents a single TCR beta chain sequence. TCRdb's copy holds only in-frame clones and misses some; the assay was immunoSEQ multiplex PCR. The table has hundreds of thousands of clones, 85% seen once. The germline V gene has CDR1 SGHTA and CDR2 FQGTGA. This CDR3 region has 15 residues. The V gene lost 2 bases and the J gene lost 0 bases, with 9 bases spanning the gap. The sample is drawn from a study of blood T cell repertoires in COVID-19. Clinical histories supplied by participants themselves formed the basis of cohort assignment. The sequencing sample was made of PBMCs or T cells enriched from blood (not recorded which). The sequence was collected from a woman between 25 and 40 years old who had been exposed to COVID-19. The rearrangement uses TRBV7-3 and TRBJ2-3; weak D call: TRBD1 (5 bases). The CDR3 DNA reads TGTGCCAGCAGCTTAGGAGACAGTAGCACAGATACGCAGTATTTT. Residues: CASSLGDSSTDTQYF.